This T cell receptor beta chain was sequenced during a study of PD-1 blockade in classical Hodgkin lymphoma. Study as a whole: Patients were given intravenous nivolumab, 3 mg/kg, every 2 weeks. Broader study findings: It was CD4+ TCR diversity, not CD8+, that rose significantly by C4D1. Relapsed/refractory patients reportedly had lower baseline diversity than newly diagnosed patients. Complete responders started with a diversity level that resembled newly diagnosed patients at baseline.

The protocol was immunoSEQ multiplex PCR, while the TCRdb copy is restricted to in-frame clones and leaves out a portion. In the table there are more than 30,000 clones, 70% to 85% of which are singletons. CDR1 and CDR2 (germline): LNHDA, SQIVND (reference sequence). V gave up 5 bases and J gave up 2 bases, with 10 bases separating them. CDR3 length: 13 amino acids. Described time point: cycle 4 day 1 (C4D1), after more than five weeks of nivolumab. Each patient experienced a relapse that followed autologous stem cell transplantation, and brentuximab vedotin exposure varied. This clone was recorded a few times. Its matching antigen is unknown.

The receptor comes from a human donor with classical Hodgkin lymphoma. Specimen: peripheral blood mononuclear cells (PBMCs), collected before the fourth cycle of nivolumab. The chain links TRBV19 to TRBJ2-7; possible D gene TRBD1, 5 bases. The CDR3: CASSAGNTYEQYF. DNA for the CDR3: TGTGCCAGTAGTGCAGGGAACACCTACGAGCAGTACTTC.